This record concerns one T cell receptor (beta chain) sequence. Its cognate antigen is unknown. Germline V gene data show CDR1 as MNHNS and CDR2 as SASEGT. Trimming left V 2 bases short and J 8 bases short, with 9 bases between. The CDR3 length is 13 residues. The sample originates from a study of T cell responses to AZD1222 COVID-19 vaccine. Findings of the study overall: With two AZD1222 doses given, Spike-specific TCR breadth and depth both rose.

Sequenced by immunoSEQ multiplex PCR; TCRdb stores in-frame clones only, minus some. The sample carries 140,000 to 150,000 clones, nearly 95% recorded once. V and J are TRBV6-1 and TRBJ1-4; no reliable D call. The sequences come from peripheral blood, collected on day 0 of AZD1222 vaccination. This receptor was identified in an adult in good health. CDR3 nucleotides: TGTGCCAGCAGTGAATCAACTGCGGAAAAACTGTTTTTT. Its protein product is CASSESTAEKLFF.